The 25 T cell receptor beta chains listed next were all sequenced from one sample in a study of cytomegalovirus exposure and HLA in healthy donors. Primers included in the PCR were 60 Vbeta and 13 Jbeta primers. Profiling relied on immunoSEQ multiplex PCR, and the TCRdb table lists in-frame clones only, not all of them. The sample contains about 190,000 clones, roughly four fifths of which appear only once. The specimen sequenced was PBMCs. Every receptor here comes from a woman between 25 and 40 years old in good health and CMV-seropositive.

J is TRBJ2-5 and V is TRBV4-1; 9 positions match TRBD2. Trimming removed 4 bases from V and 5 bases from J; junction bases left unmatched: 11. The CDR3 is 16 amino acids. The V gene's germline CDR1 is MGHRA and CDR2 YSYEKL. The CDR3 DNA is TGCGCCAGCAGCCCATTAGCGGGAGCTGGTAGGGAGACCCAGTACTTC. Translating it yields CASSPLAGAGRETQYF.

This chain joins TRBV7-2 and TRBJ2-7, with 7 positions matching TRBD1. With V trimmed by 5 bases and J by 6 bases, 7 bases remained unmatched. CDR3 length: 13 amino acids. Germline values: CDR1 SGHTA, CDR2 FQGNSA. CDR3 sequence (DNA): TGTGCCAGCAGCCCAGGGGGAAGGGGCGAGCAGTACTTC. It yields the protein CASSPGGRGEQYF. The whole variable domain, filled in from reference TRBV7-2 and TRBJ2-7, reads GAGVSQSPSNKVTEKGKDVELRCDPISGHTALYWYRQSLGQGLEFLIYFQGNSAPDKSGLPSDRFSAERTGGSVSTLTIQRTQQEDSAVYLCASSPGGRGEQYFGPGTRLTVT.

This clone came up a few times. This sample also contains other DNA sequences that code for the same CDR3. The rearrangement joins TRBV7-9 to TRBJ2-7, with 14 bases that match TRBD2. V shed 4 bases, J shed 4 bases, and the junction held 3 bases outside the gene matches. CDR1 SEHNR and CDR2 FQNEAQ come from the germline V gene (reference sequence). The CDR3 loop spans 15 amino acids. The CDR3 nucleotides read TGTGCCAGCAGCTCCGGGACTAGCGGGAGTTACGAGCAGTACTTC. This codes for CASSSGTSGSYEQYF.

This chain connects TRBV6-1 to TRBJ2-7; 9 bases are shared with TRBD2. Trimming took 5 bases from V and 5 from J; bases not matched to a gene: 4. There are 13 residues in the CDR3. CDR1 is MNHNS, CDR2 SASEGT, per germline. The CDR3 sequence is CASSSASGNEQYF. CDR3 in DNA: TGTGCCAGCAGTTCGGCTAGCGGGAACGAGCAGTACTTC.

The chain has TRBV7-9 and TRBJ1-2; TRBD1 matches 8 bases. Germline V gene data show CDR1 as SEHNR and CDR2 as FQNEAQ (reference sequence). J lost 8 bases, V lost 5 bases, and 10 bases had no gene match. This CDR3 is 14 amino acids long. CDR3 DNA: TGTGCCAGCAGCCTCGACAGGGGTGGGTCAGGCTACACCTTC. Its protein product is CASSLDRGGSGYTF.

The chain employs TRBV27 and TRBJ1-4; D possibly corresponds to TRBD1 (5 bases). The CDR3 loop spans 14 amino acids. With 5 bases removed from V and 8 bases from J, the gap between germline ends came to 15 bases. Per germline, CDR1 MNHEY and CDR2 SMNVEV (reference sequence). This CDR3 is CASSPRARWEKLFF. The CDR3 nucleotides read TGTGCCAGCAGTCCCAGGGCGAGGTGGGAAAAACTGTTTTTT.

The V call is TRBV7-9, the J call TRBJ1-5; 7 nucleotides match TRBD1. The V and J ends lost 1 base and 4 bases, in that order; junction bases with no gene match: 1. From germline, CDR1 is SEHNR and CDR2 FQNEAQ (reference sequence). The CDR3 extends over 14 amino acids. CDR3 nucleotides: TGTGCCAGCAGCTTAGAGGGGGCAAATCAGCCCCAGCATTTT. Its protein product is CASSLEGANQPQHF.

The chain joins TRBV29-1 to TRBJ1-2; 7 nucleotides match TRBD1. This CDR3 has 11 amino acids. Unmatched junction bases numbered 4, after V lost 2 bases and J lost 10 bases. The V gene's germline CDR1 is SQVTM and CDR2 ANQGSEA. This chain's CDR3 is CSVEQGVDYTF. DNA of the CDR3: TGCAGCGTTGAACAGGGGGTTGACTACACCTTC. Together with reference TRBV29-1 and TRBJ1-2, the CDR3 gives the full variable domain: SAVISQKPSRDICQRGTSLTIQCQVDSQVTMMFWYRQQPGQSLTLIATANQGSEATYESGFVIDKFPISRPNLTFSTLTVSNMSPEDSSIYLCSVEQGVDYTFGSGTRLTVV.

Written as DNA, the CDR3 is TGTGCCAGCAATTCCCGTGGAGGGAAGCATGAGCAGTTCTTC. This encodes CASNSRGGKHEQFF. This rearrangement joins TRBV27 to TRBJ2-1, with D tentatively TRBD2 (6 bases). Germline V CDR1 and CDR2: MNHEY, SMNVEV (reference sequence). V lost 7 bases, J lost 8 bases, and 18 bases lay in between. CDR3 size: 14 residues.

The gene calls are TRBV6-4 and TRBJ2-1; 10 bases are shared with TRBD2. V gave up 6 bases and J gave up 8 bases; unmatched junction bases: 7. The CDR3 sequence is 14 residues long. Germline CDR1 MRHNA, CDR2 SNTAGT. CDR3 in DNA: TGTGCCAGCAGCCCCGGGACTAGCGTCGATGAGCAGTTCTTC. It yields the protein CASSPGTSVDEQFF.

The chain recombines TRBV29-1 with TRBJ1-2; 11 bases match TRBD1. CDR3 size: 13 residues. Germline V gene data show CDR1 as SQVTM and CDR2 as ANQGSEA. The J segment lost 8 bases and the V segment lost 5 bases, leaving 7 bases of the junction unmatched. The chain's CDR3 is CSVTDRGPGGYTF. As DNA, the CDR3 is TGCAGCGTTACGGACAGGGGGCCGGGAGGCTACACCTTC.

This CDR3 is CASSSSPAGELFF. The CDR3 DNA reads as TGTGCCAGCAGCTCTAGTCCGGCCGGGGAGCTGTTTTTT. V is TRBV5-4 and J is TRBJ2-2; D call uncertain. Germline values: CDR1 SGHNT, CDR2 YYREEE (reference sequence). CDR3 size: 13 residues. V lost 3 bases and J lost 6, with 9 bases in between.

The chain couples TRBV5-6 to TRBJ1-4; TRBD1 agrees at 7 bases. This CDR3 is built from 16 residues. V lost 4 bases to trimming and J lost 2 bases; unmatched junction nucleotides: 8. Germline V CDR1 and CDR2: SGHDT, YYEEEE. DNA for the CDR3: TGTGCCAGCAGCCTGACAGGGCTTGGGACTAATGAAAAACTGTTTTTT. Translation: CASSLTGLGTNEKLFF.

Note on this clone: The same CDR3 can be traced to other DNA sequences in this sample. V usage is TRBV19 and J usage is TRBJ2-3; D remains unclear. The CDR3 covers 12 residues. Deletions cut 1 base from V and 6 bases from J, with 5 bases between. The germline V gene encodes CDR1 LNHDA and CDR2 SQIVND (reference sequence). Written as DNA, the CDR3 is TGTGCCAGTAGTATAGGCAGGGATACGCAGTATTTT. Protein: CASSIGRDTQYF.

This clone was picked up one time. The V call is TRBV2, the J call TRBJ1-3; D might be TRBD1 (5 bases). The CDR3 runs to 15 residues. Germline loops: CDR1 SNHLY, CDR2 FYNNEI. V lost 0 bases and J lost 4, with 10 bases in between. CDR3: CASSEASGPGNTIYF. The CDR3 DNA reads TGTGCCAGCAGTGAAGCTTCAGGGCCCGGAAACACCATATATTTT.

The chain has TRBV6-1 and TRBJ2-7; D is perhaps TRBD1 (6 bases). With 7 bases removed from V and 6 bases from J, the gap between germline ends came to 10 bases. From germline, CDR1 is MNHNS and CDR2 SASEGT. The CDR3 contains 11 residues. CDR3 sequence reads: CASTNRVEQYF. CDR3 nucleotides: TGTGCCAGCACCAACAGGGTCGAGCAGTACTTC.

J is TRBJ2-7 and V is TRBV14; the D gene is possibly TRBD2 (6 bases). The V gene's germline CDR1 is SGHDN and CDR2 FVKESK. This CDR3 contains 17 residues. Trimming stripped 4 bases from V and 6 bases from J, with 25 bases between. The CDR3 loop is CASSRPEEGTPLGEQYF. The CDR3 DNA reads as TGTGCCAGCAGCCGACCCGAAGAGGGGACTCCGCTCGGCGAGCAGTACTTC.

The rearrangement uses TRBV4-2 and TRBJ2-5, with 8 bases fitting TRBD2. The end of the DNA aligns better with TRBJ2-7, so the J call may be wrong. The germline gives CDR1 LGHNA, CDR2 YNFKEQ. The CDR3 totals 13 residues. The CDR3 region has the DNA TGTGCCAGCAGCCGCCTAGCGGGCGACGAGCAGTACTTC. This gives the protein CASSRLAGDEQYF.

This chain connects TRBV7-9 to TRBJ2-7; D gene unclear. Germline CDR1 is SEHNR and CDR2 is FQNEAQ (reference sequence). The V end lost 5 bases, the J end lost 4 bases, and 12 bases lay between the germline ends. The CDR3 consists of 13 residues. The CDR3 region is CASSLDRVYEQYF. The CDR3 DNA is TGTGCCAGCAGCCTCGATCGGGTTTACGAGCAGTACTTC.

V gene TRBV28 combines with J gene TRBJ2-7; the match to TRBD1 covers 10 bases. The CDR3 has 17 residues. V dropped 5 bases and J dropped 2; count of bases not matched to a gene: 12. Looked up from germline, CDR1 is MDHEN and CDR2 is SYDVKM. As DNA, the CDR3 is TGTGCCAGCAGTCGGGACAGGGGTTTCAACCTGACCTACGAGCAGTACTTC. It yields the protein CASSRDRGFNLTYEQYF. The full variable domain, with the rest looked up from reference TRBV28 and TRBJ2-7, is DVKVTQSSRYLVKRTGEKVFLECVQDMDHENMFWYRQDPGLGLRLIYFSYDVKMKEKGDIPEGYSVSREKKERFSLILESASTNQTSMYLCASSRDRGFNLTYEQYFGPGTRLTVT.

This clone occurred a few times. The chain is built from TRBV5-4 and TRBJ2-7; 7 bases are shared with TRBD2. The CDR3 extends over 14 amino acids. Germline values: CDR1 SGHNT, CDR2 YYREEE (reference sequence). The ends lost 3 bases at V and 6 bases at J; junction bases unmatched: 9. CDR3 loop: CASSSKRERVEQYF. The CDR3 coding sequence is TGTGCCAGCAGCTCCAAGCGGGAACGAGTCGAGCAGTACTTC.

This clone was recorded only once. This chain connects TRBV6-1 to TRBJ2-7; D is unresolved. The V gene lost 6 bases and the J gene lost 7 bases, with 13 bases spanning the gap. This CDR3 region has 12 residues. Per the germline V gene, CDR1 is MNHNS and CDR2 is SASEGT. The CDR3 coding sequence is TGTGCCAGCAGCGTTACCTCGAGGGAGCAGTACTTC. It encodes CASSVTSREQYF.

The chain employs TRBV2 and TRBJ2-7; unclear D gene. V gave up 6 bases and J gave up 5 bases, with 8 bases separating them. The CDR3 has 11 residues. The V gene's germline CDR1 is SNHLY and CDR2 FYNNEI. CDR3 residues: CASSRRDEQYF. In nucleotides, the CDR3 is TGTGCCAGCAGCAGGCGAGACGAGCAGTACTTC.

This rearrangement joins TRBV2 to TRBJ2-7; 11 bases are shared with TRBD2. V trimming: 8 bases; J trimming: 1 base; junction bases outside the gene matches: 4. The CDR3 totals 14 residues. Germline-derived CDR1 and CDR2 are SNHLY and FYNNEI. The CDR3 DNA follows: TGTGCCAGCCCCTTAGCGGGAGGGTCCTACGAGCAGTACTTC. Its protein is CASPLAGGSYEQYF.

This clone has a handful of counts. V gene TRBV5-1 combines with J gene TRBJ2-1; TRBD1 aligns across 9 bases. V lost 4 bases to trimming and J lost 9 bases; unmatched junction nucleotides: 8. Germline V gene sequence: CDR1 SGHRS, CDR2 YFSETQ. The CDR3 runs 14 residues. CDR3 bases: TGCGCCAGCAGCCCCGGGACAGGGAATAGTGAGCAGTTCTTC. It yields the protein CASSPGTGNSEQFF.